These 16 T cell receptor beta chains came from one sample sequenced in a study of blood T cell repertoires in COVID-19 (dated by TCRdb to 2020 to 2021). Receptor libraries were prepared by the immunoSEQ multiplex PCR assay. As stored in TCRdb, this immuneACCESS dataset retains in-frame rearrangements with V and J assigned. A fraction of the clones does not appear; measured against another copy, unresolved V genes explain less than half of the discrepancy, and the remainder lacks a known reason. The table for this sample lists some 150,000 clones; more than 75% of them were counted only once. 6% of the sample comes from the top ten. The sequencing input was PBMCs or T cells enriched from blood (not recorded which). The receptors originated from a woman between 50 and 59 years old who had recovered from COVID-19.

DNA of the CDR3: TGTGTCAGAAGCCTCGACAGGGTGCAGTACGTC. Amino acids: CVRSLDRVQYV. This rearrangement joins TRBV7-5 to TRBJ2-7; whether TRBD1, the table's D call, matches the DNA was not checked. TRBV7-5 is assigned pseudogene status. The CDR3 is 11 amino acids.

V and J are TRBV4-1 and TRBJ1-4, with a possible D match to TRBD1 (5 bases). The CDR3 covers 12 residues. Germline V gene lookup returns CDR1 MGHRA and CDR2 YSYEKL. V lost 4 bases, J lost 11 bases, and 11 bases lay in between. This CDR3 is CASSPVQGKLFF. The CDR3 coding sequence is TGCGCCAGCAGCCCCGTTCAGGGTAAACTGTTTTTT.

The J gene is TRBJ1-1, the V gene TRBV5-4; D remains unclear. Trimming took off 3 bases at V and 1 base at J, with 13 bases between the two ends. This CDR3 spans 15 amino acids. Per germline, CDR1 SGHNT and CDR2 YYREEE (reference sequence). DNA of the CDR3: TGTGCCAGCAGCTACGTATGGCAGGAGAACACTGAAGCTTTCTTT. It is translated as CASSYVWQENTEAFF.

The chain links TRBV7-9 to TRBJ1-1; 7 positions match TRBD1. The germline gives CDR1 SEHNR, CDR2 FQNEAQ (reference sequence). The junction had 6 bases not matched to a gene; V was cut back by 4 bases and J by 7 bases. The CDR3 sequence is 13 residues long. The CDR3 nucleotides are TGTGCCAGCAGCTACCGCGGACAGGATGAAGCTTTCTTT. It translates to CASSYRGQDEAFF.

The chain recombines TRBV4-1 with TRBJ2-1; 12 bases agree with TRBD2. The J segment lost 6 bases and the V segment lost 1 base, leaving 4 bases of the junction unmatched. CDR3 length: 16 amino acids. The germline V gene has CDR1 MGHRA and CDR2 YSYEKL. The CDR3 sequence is CASSQGRLAGANEQFF. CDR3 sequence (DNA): TGCGCCAGCAGCCAAGGACGACTAGCGGGGGCCAATGAGCAGTTCTTC.

This chain's CDR3 is CASSQDIGDSYNEQFF. The CDR3 region has the DNA TGCGCCAGCAGCCAAGACATAGGAGACTCCTACAATGAGCAGTTCTTC. The chain uses TRBV4-1 and TRBJ2-1; unclear D gene. The CDR3 totals 16 residues. The germline V gene has CDR1 MGHRA and CDR2 YSYEKL. Deletions cut 0 bases from V and 0 bases from J, with 9 bases between.

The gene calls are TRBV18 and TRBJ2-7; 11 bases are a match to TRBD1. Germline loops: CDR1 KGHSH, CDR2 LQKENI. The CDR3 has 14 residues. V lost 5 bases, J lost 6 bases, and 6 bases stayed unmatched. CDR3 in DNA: TGTGCCAGCTCAGAGCGGGGGACAGGGGGCGAGCAGTACGTC. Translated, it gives CASSERGTGGEQYV.

CDR3 protein: CASNTGFHGYTF. The CDR3 DNA is TGTGCCAGCAATACAGGGTTTCATGGCTACACCTTC. The chain links TRBV2 to TRBJ1-2; D might be TRBD1 (6 bases). The CDR3 has 12 amino acids. V was shortened by 7 bases and J by 6 bases, with 12 bases between the two germline ends. Germline CDR1 reads SNHLY; CDR2 reads FYNNEI.

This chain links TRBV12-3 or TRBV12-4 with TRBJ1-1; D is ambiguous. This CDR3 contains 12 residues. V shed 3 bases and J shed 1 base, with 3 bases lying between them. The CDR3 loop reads CASSFGNTEAFF. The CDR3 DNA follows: TGTGCCAGCAGTTTCGGGAACACTGAAGCTTTCTTT.

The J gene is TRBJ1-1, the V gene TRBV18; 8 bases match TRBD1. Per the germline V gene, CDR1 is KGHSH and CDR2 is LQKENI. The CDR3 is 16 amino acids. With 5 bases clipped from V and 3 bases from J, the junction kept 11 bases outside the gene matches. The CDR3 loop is CASSIRQGADDTEAFF. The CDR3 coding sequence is TGTGCCAGCTCAATACGCCAGGGGGCGGATGACACTGAAGCTTTCTTT. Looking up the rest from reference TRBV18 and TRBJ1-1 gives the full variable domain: NAGVMQNPRHLVRRRGQEARLRCSPMKGHSHVYWYRQLPEEGLKFMVYLQKENIIDESGMPKERFSAEFPKEGPSILRIQQVVRGDSAAYFCASSIRQGADDTEAFFGQGTRLTVV.

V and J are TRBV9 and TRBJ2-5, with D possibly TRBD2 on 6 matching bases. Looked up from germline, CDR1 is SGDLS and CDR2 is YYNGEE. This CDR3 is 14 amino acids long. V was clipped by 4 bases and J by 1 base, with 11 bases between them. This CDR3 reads CASSRYGGQETQYF. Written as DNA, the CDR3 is TGTGCCAGCAGCCGTTACGGGGGCCAAGAGACCCAGTACTTC.

CDR3 DNA sequence: TGTGCCAGCAGAAACTACGGGGACTATGGCTACACCTTC. Residues: CASRNYGDYGYTF. This chain links TRBV2 with TRBJ1-2; D gene unclear. Trimming cost V 6 bases and J 3 bases, with 11 bases left between them. The CDR3 contains 13 residues. The V gene's germline CDR1 is SNHLY and CDR2 FYNNEI. Full variable domain (missing parts from reference TRBV2 and TRBJ1-2): EPEVTQTPSHQVTQMGQEVILRCVPISNHLYFYWYRQILGQKVEFLVSFYNNEISEKSEIFDDQFSVERPDGSNFTLKIRSTKLEDSAMYFCASRNYGDYGYTFGSGTRLTVV.

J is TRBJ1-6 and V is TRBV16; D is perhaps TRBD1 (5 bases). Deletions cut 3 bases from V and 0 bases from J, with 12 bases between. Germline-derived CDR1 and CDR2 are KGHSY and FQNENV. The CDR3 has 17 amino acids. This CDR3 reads CASSQQGISSYNSPLHF. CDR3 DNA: TGTGCCAGCAGCCAGCAGGGTATCAGCTCCTATAATTCACCCCTCCACTTT.

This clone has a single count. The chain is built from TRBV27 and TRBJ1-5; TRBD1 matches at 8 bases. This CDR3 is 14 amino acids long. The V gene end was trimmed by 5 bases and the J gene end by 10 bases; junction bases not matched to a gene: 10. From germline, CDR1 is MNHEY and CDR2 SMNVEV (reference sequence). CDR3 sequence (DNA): TGTGCCAGCAGTCCCGGACAGGGCCGTGGTCCCCAGCATTTT. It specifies CASSPGQGRGPQHF.

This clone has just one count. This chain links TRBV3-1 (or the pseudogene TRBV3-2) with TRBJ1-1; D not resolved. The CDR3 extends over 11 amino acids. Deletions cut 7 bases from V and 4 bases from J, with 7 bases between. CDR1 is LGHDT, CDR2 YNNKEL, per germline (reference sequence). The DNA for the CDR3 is TGTGCCAGCATGCGGGGCACTGAAGCTTTCTTT. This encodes CASMRGTEAFF.

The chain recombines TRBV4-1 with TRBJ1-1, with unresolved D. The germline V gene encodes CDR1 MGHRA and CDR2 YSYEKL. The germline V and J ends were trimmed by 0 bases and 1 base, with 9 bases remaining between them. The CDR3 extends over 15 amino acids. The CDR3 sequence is CASSQESSENTEAFF. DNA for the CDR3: TGCGCCAGCAGCCAAGAATCTTCAGAGAACACTGAAGCTTTCTTT.